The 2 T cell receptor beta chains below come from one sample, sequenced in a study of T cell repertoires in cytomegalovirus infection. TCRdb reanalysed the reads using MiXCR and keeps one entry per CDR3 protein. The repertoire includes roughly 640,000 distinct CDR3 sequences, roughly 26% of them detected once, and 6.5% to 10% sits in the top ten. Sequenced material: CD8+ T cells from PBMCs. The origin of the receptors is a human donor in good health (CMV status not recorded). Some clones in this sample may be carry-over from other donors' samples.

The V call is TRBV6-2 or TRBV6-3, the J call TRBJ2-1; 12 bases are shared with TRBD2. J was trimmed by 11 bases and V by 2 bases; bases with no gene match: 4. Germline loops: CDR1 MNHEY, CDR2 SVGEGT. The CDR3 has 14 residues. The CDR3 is CASSYPLAGGKQFF. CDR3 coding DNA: TGTGCCAGCAGTTACCCGCTAGCGGGGGGGAAGCAGTTCTTC.

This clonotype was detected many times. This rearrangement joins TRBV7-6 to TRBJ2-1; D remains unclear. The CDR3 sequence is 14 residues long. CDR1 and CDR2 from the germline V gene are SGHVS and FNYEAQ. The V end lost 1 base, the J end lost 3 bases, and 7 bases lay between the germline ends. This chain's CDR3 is CASSLGALYNEQFF. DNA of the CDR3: TGTGCCAGCAGCTTAGGTGCACTCTACAATGAGCAGTTCTTC.